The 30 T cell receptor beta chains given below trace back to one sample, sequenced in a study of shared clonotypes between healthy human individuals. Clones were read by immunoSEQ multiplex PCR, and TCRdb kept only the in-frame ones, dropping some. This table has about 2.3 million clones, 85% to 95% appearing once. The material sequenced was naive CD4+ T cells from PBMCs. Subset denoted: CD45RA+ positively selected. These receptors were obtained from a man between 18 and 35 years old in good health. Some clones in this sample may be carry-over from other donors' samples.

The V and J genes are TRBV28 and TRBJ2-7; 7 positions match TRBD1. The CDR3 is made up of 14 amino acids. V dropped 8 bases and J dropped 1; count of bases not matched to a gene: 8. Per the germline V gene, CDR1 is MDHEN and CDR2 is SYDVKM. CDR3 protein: CASRAGGSSYEQYF. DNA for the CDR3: TGTGCCAGCCGGGCAGGGGGAAGTTCCTACGAGCAGTACTTC. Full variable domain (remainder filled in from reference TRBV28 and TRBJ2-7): DVKVTQSSRYLVKRTGEKVFLECVQDMDHENMFWYRQDPGLGLRLIYFSYDVKMKEKGDIPEGYSVSREKKERFSLILESASTNQTSMYLCASRAGGSSYEQYFGPGTRLTVT.

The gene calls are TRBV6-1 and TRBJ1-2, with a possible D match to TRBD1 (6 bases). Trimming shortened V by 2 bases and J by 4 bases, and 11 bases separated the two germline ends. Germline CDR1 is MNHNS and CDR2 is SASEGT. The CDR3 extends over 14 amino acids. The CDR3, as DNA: TGTGCCAGCAGTGAACGTACAGGGACCTATGGCTACACCTTC. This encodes CASSERTGTYGYTF.

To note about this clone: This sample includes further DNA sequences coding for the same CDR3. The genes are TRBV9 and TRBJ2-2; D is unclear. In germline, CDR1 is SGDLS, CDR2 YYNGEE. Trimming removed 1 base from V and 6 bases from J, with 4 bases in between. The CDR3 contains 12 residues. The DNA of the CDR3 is TGTGCCAGCAGCGTAACCTCCGGGGAGCTGTTTTTT. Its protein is CASSVTSGELFF.

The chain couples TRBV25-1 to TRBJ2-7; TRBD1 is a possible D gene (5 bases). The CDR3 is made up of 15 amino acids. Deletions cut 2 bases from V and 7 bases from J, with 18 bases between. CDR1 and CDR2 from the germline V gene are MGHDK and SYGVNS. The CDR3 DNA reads TGTGCCAGCAGTGAAGGGGCGGCCCTACCTTTAGAGCAGTACTTC. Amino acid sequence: CASSEGAALPLEQYF.

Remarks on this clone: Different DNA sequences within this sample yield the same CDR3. CDR3: CASSIGLAASTDTQYF. The CDR3 region has the DNA TGTGCCAGTAGTATAGGCCTAGCGGCAAGCACAGATACGCAGTATTTT. The chain combines TRBV19 with TRBJ2-3; 7 bases are shared with TRBD2. CDR1 is LNHDA and CDR2 is SQIVND in the germline V gene (reference sequence). V was clipped by 1 base and J by 0 bases; unmatched bases: 4. The CDR3 has 16 amino acids.

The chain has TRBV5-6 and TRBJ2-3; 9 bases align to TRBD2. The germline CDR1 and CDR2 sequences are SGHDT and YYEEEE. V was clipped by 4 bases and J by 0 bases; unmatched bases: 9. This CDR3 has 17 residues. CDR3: CASSTSTSGISTDTQYF. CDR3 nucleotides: TGTGCCAGCAGCACCTCGACTAGCGGTATTAGCACAGATACGCAGTATTTT.

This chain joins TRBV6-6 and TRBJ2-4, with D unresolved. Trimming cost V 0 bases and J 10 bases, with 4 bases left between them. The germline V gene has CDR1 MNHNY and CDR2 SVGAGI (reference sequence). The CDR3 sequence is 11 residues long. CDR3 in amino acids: CASSYSGIQYF. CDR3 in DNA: TGTGCCAGCAGTTACTCTGGAATTCAGTACTTC.

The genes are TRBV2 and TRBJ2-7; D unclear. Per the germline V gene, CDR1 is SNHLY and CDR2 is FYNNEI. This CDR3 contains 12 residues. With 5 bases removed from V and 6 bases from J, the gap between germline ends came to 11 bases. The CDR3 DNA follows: TGTGCCAGCAGTCAAATCGCTGGCGAGCAGTACTTC. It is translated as CASSQIAGEQYF.

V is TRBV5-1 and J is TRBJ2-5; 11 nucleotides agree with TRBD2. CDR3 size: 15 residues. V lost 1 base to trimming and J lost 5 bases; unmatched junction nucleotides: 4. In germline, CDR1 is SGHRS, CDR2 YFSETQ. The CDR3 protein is CASSLTSGRVETQYF. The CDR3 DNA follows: TGCGCCAGCAGCTTGACTAGCGGGAGAGTTGAGACCCAGTACTTC.

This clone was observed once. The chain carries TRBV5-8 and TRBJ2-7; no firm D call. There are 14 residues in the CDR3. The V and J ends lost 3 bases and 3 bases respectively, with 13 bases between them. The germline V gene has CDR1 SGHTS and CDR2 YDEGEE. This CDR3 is CASSSGAIRYEQYF. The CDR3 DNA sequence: TGTGCCAGCAGCTCGGGCGCCATTCGCTACGAGCAGTACTTC.

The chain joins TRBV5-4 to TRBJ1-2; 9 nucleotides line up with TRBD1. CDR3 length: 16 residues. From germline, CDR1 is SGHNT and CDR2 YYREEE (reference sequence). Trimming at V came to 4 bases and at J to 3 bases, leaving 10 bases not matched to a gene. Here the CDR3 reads CASSSGWGQGDYGYTF. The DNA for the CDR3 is TGTGCCAGCAGCAGTGGCTGGGGACAGGGAGACTATGGCTACACCTTC. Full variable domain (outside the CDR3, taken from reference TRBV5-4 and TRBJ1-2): ETGVTQSPTHLIKTRGQQVTLRCSSQSGHNTVSWYQQALGQGPQFIFQYYREEENGRGNFPPRFSGLQFPNYSSELNVNALELDDSALYLCASSSGWGQGDYGYTFGSGTRLTVV.

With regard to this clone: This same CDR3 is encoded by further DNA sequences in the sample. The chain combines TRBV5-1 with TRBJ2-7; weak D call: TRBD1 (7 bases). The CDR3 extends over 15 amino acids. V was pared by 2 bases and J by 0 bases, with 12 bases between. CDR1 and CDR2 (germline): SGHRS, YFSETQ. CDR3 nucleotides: TGCGCCAGCAGCTTAGGGGGCGGGAACTCCTACGAGCAGTACTTC. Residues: CASSLGGGNSYEQYF.

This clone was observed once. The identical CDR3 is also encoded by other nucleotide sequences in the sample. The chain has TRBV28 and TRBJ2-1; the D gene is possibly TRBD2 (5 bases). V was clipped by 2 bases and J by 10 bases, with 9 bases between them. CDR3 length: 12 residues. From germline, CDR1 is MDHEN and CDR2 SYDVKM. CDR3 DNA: TGTGCCAGCAGTTTAGGTGGGAGAGAGCAGTTCTTC. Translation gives CASSLGGREQFF.

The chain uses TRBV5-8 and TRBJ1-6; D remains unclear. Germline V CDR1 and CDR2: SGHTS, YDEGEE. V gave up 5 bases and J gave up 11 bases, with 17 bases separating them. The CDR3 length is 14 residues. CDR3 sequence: CASRSSRILAPLHF. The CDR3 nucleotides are TGTGCCAGCAGGTCGTCCAGGATTTTAGCACCCCTCCACTTT.

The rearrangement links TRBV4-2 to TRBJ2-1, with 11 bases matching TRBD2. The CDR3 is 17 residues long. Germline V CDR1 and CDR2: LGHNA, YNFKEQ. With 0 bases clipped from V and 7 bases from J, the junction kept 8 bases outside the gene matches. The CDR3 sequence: CASSQDVPSGRWNEQFF. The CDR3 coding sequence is TGTGCCAGCAGCCAAGATGTCCCTAGCGGGAGGTGGAATGAGCAGTTCTTC.

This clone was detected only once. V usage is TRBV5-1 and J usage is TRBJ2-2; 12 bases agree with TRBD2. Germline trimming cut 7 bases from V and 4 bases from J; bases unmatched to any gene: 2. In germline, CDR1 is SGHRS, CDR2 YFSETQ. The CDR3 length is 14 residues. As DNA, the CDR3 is TGCGCCAGCCGACTAGCGGGAGCCACCGGGGAGCTGTTTTTT. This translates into CASRLAGATGELFF.

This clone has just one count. DNA for the CDR3: TGTGCCAGCAGTTTGGCGCAGATTAACTATGGCTACACCTTC. This encodes CASSLAQINYGYTF. The rearrangement joins TRBV28 to TRBJ1-2; no clear D. From germline, CDR1 is MDHEN and CDR2 SYDVKM. V lost 3 bases, J lost 1 base, and 9 bases lay in between. This CDR3 has 14 residues.

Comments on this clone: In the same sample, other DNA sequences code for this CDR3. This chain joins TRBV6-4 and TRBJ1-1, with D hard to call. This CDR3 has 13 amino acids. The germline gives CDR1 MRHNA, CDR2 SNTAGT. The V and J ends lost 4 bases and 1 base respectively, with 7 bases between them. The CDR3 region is CASSARGNTEAFF. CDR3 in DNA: TGTGCCAGCAGTGCAAGAGGGAACACTGAAGCTTTCTTT.

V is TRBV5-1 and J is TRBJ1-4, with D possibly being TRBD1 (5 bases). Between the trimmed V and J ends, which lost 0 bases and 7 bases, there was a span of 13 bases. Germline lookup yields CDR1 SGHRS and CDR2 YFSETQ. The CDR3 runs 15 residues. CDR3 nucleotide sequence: TGCGCCAGCAGCTTGGCGCGGGGCGACGGTGAAAAACTGTTTTTT. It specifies CASSLARGDGEKLFF.

The CDR3 nucleotides read TGTGCCAGCACCCCGCCGGACAGGGGGGGAGATACGCAGTATTTT. As protein: CASTPPDRGGDTQYF. The V gene is TRBV28, the J gene TRBJ2-3, with 10 bases fitting TRBD1. Germline V gene sequence: CDR1 MDHEN, CDR2 SYDVKM. CDR3 length: 15 amino acids. J lost 5 bases, V lost 7 bases, and 9 bases had no gene match.

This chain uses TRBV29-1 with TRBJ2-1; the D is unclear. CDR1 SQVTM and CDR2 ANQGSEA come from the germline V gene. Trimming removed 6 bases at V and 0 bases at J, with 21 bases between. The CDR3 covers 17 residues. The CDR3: CSVESRAAQSSYNEQFF. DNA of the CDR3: TGCAGCGTGGAAAGTCGGGCGGCTCAGAGCTCCTACAATGAGCAGTTCTTC.

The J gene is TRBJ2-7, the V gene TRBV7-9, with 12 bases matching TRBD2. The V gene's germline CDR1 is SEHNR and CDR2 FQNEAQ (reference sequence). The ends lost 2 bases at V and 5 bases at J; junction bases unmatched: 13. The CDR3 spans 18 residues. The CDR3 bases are TGTGCCAGCAGCTTAAAGGGAGGACTAGCGGGGAGAAGCCACGAGCAGTACTTC. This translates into CASSLKGGLAGRSHEQYF.

The CDR3 reads CAISELGNEQFF. The CDR3 bases are TGTGCCATCAGTGAGCTAGGCAATGAGCAGTTCTTC. V is TRBV10-3 and J is TRBJ2-1; no clear D gene. The V gene's germline CDR1 is ENHRY and CDR2 SYGVKD. V was trimmed by 2 bases and J by 6 bases, leaving 5 bases between them. The CDR3 has 12 amino acids.

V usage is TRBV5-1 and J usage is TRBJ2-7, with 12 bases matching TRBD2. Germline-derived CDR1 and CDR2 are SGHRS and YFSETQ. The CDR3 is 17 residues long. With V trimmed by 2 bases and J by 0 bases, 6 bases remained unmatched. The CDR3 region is CASSFWTSGTGSYEQYF. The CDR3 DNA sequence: TGCGCCAGCAGCTTTTGGACTAGCGGGACCGGCTCCTACGAGCAGTACTTC.

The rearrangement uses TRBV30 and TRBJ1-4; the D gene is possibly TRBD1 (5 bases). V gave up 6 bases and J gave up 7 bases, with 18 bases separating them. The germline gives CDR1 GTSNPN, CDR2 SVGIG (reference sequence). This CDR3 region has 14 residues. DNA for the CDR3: TGTGCCTGCCCCCTGGGGCAACCGGGTGAAAAACTGTTTTTT. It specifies CACPLGQPGEKLFF. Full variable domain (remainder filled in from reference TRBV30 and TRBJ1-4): SQTIHQWPATLVQPVGSPLSLECTVEGTSNPNLYWYRQAAGRGLQLLFYSVGIGQISSEVPQNLSASRPQDRQFILSSKKLLLSDSGFYLCACPLGQPGEKLFFGSGTQLSVL.

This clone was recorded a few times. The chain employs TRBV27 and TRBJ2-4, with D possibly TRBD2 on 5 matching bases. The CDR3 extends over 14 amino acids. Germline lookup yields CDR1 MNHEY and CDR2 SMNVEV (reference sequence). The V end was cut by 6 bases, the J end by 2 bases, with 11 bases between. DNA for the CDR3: TGTGCCAGCAGCTGGGCCGGGACCAAAAACATTCAGTACTTC. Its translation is CASSWAGTKNIQYF.

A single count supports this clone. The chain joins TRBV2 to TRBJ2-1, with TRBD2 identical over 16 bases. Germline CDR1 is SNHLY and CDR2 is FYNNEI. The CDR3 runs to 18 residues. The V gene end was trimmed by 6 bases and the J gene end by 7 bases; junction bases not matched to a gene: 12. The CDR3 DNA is TGTGCCAGCAGCGCTCCGGGACTAGCGGGAGGGCCGCGGAATGAGCAGTTCTTC. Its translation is CASSAPGLAGGPRNEQFF.

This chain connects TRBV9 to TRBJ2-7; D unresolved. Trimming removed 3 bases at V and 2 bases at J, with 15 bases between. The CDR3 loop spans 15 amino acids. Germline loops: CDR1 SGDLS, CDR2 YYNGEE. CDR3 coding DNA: TGTGCCAGCAGCGAAGGACCCCAGCTGCCCTACGAGCAGTACTTC. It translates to CASSEGPQLPYEQYF.

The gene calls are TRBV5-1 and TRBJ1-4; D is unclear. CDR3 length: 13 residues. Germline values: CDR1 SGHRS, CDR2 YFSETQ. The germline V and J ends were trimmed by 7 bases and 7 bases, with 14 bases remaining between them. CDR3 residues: CASSQRRSEKLFF. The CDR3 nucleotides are TGCGCCAGCTCTCAGCGACGGAGTGAAAAACTGTTTTTT.

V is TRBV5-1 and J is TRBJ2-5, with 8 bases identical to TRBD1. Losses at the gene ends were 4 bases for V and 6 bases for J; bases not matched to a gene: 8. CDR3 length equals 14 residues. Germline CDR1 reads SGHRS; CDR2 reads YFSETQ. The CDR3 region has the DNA TGCGCCAGCAGCGTGACAGGGGCGACGCAGACCCAGTACTTC. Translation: CASSVTGATQTQYF.